The 13 T cell receptor beta chains reported below all come from one sample, sequenced in a study of post-analysis software for immune sequencing data. Whole-study findings and limits: Patients carried several TRBV segments more frequently than controls did, and TRBV5-6, TRBV5-1 and TRBV20-1 were among them.

No antigen has been assigned to these receptors. Each TCR beta cDNA library carried unique molecular identifiers. Each CDR3 protein gets one entry after TCRdb re-called the PCR reads with MiXCR. The table records approximately 690,000 distinct CDR3 sequences, approximately 59% of them present only once. The sample taken for sequencing was blood. All receptors come from a girl aged 2-10 years with multiple sclerosis.

V and J are TRBV11-2 and TRBJ2-5; tentative D call: TRBD1 (5 bases). Germline V gives CDR1 SGHAT, CDR2 FQNNGV. There are 14 residues in the CDR3. The V end was cut by 5 bases, the J end by 4 bases, with 14 bases between. CDR3 bases: TGTGCCAGCAGCACAACAGGTGTTGCAGAGACCCAGTACTTC. Protein product: CASSTTGVAETQYF.

The chain is built from TRBV4-1 and TRBJ1-1; D gene unclear. Germline CDR1 reads MGHRA; CDR2 reads YSYEKL. V dropped 5 bases and J dropped 4 bases, with 17 bases sitting between them. The CDR3 is 15 amino acids. CDR3 sequence (DNA): TGCGCCAGCAGCAACTTGGCAGGTAAGGGCACTGAAGCTTTCTTT. Residues: CASSNLAGKGTEAFF.

This clonotype occurred a few times. The chain employs TRBV4-3 and TRBJ2-1, with TRBD1 identical over 8 bases. V shed 1 base, J shed 3 bases, and the junction held 8 bases outside the gene matches. The V gene's germline CDR1 is LGHNA and CDR2 YSLEER. The CDR3 consists of 17 residues. The CDR3 nucleotides read TGCGCCAGCAGCCAAGGGACCGGGACAGGAGACTACAATGAGCAGTTCTTC. Translation gives CASSQGTGTGDYNEQFF.

The J gene is TRBJ2-5, the V gene TRBV27; D possibly corresponds to TRBD2 (5 bases). CDR1 and CDR2 (germline): MNHEY, SMNVEV (reference sequence). This CDR3 has 14 amino acids. Trimming stripped 5 bases from V and 0 bases from J, with 10 bases between. The CDR3: CASSPDFYQETQYF. CDR3 nucleotide sequence: TGTGCCAGCAGTCCGGACTTTTACCAAGAGACCCAGTACTTC.

On this clonotype: A read error may explain this, as a much larger clone is one base away. The chain joins TRBV12-3 or TRBV12-4 to TRBJ2-1, with 7 bases identical to TRBD1. The CDR3 length is 14 residues. CDR3 in DNA: TGTGCCTGCAGTTTAGGGACAGTCTACAATGAGCAGTTCTTC. It codes for CACSLGTVYNEQFF.

V is TRBV15 and J is TRBJ2-3, with D perhaps TRBD2 (6 bases). The length of the CDR3 is 16 residues. V was shortened by 1 base and J by 0 bases, with 11 bases between the two germline ends. Per germline, CDR1 LNHNV and CDR2 YYDKDF (reference sequence). CDR3 residues: CATSRGSSESTDTQYF. The CDR3 nucleotides are TGTGCCACCAGCAGAGGGTCTAGCGAAAGCACAGATACGCAGTATTTT.

CDR3 sequence reads: CASTPSQETQYF. The CDR3 DNA sequence: TGCGCCAGCACCCCGTCTCAAGAGACCCAGTACTTC. The chain has TRBV10-2 and TRBJ2-5; D gene uncertain. The CDR3 extends over 12 amino acids. V was pared by 7 bases and J by 2 bases, with 8 bases between. Looked up from germline, CDR1 is WSHSY and CDR2 is SAAADI.

This clonotype was counted a few times. V gene TRBV29-1 combines with J gene TRBJ2-5, with 9 bases aligning to TRBD1. Trimming at V came to 2 bases and at J to 1 base, leaving 8 bases not matched to a gene. CDR3 size: 16 residues. Germline CDR1 is SQVTM and CDR2 is ANQGSEA. The CDR3 loop is CSVEFWTGASQETQYF. The CDR3 DNA reads as TGCAGCGTTGAATTCTGGACAGGGGCGTCCCAAGAGACCCAGTACTTC.

This clonotype showed up just a few times. This rearrangement joins TRBV4-3 to TRBJ2-3, with 8 bases lining up with TRBD2. CDR3 length: 15 amino acids. The J segment lost 2 bases and the V segment lost 1 base, leaving 2 bases of the junction unmatched. Germline loops: CDR1 LGHNA, CDR2 YSLEER. In DNA, the CDR3 is TGCGCCAGCAGCCAAGCGGGGGGGCTCACAGATACGCAGTATTTT. Encoded protein: CASSQAGGLTDTQYF.

The gene calls are TRBV25-1 and TRBJ2-1, with TRBD2 matching 15 bases. CDR1 is MGHDK, CDR2 SYGVNS, per germline. The CDR3 loop spans 13 amino acids. The CDR3 DNA sequence: TGTGTCGCACGGACTAGCGGGAGGGATGAGCAGTTCTTC. It encodes CVARTSGRDEQFF.

CDR3 DNA: TGCAGTGCTAGTTTGACTAGCGGGAGCACAGATACGCAGTATTTT. Encoded protein: CSASLTSGSTDTQYF. V gene TRBV20-1 combines with J gene TRBJ2-3; 10 bases map to TRBD2. The CDR3 is made up of 15 amino acids. Trimming cost V 3 bases and J 0 bases; bases outside gene matches: 3. Germline V gene data show CDR1 as DFQATT and CDR2 as SNEGSKA (reference sequence).

The CDR3 DNA reads as TGTGCCAGCAGCCCCAGACAGGGGGCGGGAAACATTCAGTACTTC. This encodes CASSPRQGAGNIQYF. This chain links TRBV7-2 with TRBJ2-4, with TRBD1 matching over 10 bases. After removal of 5 bases from V and 6 bases from J, the junction contained 7 bases not matched to a gene. Germline loops: CDR1 SGHTA, CDR2 FQGNSA. CDR3 length equals 15 residues.

This sequence joins TRBV20-1 and TRBJ2-1; 7 bases map to TRBD1. Trimming at V came to 5 bases and at J to 5 bases, leaving 12 bases not matched to a gene. Germline CDR1 is DFQATT and CDR2 is SNEGSKA (reference sequence). There are 15 residues in the CDR3. For the CDR3, the DNA is TGCAGTGCTGGCACAGGGGCCCCAGACGACAATGAGCAGTTCTTC. It yields the protein CSAGTGAPDDNEQFF.